The clone carrying this T cell receptor (beta chain) was counted a few times. The antigen remains unidentified. The germline gives CDR1 DFQATT, CDR2 SNEGSKA (reference sequence). V lost 1 base, J lost 2 bases, and 10 bases lay in between. The CDR3 extends over 14 amino acids. Researchers reported that TCR beta cDNA libraries carried unique molecular identifiers. TCRdb processed the PCR reads anew with MiXCR; each CDR3 protein has one entry. The sample holds about 540,000 distinct CDR3 sequences, around 36% seen once. This sample stems from a study of post-analysis software for immune sequencing data. Regarding the study as a whole: In multiple sclerosis, normalized Chao1 diversity was significantly below that of controls. Controls had lower frequencies than patients of five or six TRBV segments, which included TRBV5-6, TRBV5-1 and TRBV20-1.

This sequence was found in a girl aged 2-17 years with multiple sclerosis. This chain uses TRBV20-1 with TRBJ2-3, with unresolved D. Sequencing was performed on blood. CDR3 region: CSARVATNTDTQYF. CDR3 nucleotide sequence: TGCAGTGCTAGAGTTGCTACTAACACAGATACGCAGTATTTT.